This T cell receptor (beta chain) appears in the sequencing data of a study of patients and donors after allogeneic stem cell transplantation. The CDR3 extends over 14 amino acids. Germline lookup yields CDR1 DFQATT and CDR2 SNEGSKA (reference sequence). With 0 bases removed from V and 6 bases from J, the gap between germline ends came to 11 bases. Each CDR3 protein is one row after TCRdb ran MiXCR on the RT-PCR reads. This sample yields under 200,000 distinct CDR3 sequences, of which approximately 30% are seen a single time; 3.2% belongs to the top ten. The sample comprised blood, either unsorted or a sorted T cell fraction (not recorded which). The J gene is TRBJ2-2, the V gene TRBV20-1; D not certain. This clonotype was obtained from a human donor who was either an allogeneic HSCT recipient or a stem cell or donor lymphocyte infusion donor (not recorded which). It is not recorded whose cells these are; they may come from a transplant donor. CDR3 sequence: CSAREPMGSGELFF. CDR3 coding DNA: TGCAGTGCTAGAGAGCCCATGGGGTCCGGGGAGCTGTTTTTT.